The 9 T cell receptor beta chains below were found in one sample sequenced in a study of T cells in Graves' hyperthyroidism and ophthalmopathy. TCR beta CDR3 regions were amplified from RNA transcripts. A first-round RT-PCR of the TCR CDR3 used the HTBI primer set. TCRdb re-analysed the multiplex PCR reads in MiXCR, keeping a single row per CDR3 protein. The table lists 350,000 to 400,000 distinct CDR3 sequences, approximately 15% of them singletons. The sample was blood. The receptors derive from a woman aged 25 to 39 with Graves' hyperthyroidism.

This clonotype turned up a few times. This rearrangement joins TRBV5-1 to TRBJ1-2; 8 bases map to TRBD1. This CDR3 is 15 amino acids long. Germline V gene sequence: CDR1 SGHRS, CDR2 YFSETQ. J lost 3 bases, V lost 0 bases, and 4 bases had no gene match. In nucleotides, the CDR3 is TGCGCCAGCAGCTTGGAACAGGGGGGGTACTATGGCTACACCTTC. It translates to CASSLEQGGYYGYTF.

The CDR3 sequence is CSVEFASGTAGELFF. The CDR3 DNA follows: TGCAGCGTTGAATTCGCTAGCGGCACGGCCGGGGAGCTGTTTTTT. This chain links TRBV29-1 with TRBJ2-2, with TRBD2 matching over 7 bases. The J segment lost 6 bases and the V segment lost 2 bases, leaving 9 bases of the junction unmatched. This CDR3 is built from 15 residues. CDR1 is SQVTM and CDR2 is ANQGSEA in the germline V gene.

This clonotype was seen at least ten times. The J gene is TRBJ2-2, the V gene TRBV3-1; TRBD1 agrees at 10 bases. The germline V gene encodes CDR1 LGHDT and CDR2 YNNKEL (reference sequence). V shed 3 bases and J 7 bases; nucleotides not matched to a gene: 5. There are 15 residues in the CDR3. Here the CDR3 DNA reads TGTGCCAGCAGCCAGACAGGGGGCTTTAGCGGGGAGCTGTTTTTT. Protein sequence: CASSQTGGFSGELFF. Full variable domain (missing parts from reference TRBV3-1 and TRBJ2-2): DTAVSQTPKYLVTQMGNDKSIKCEQNLGHDTMYWYKQDSKKFLKIMFSYNNKELIINETVPNRFSPKSPDKAHLNLHINSLELGDSAVYFCASSQTGGFSGELFFGEGSRLTVL.

There are many counts of this clonotype. This chain uses TRBV3-1 with TRBJ2-7; D is uncertain. The CDR3 is 13 residues long. Germline V gene sequence: CDR1 LGHDT, CDR2 YNNKEL (reference sequence). Trimming took 9 bases from V and 7 from J, leaving 19 bases between them. The CDR3 DNA reads as TGTGCCAGTCAAAAAGGCACAGATGCGGAGCAGTACTTC. It codes for CASQKGTDAEQYF.

This clonotype has at least ten counts. CDR3 DNA sequence: TGTGCCAGCAGTCCCCAGGGGGGTTTGTCCTACGAGCAGTACTTC. Translated: CASSPQGGLSYEQYF. The V and J genes are TRBV6-1 and TRBJ2-7, with D possibly matching TRBD1 (7 bases). Deletions cut 5 bases from V and 1 base from J, with 15 bases between. CDR3 size: 15 residues. Germline V gene sequence: CDR1 MNHNS, CDR2 SASEGT.

This clonotype was seen repeatedly, ten times or more. The V and J genes are TRBV27 and TRBJ2-7; the match to TRBD1 covers 9 bases. The CDR3 is 17 residues long. Germline lookup yields CDR1 MNHEY and CDR2 SMNVEV (reference sequence). The V segment lost 7 bases and the J segment 7 bases; nucleotides outside the gene matches: 20. CDR3 protein: CASTAIPGQGTSTEQYF. CDR3 sequence (DNA): TGTGCCAGCACTGCGATTCCGGGACAGGGAACATCTACAGAGCAGTACTTC.

This clonotype was counted many times. The chain employs TRBV7-2 and TRBJ2-1; unclear D gene. Trimming stripped 3 bases from V and 5 bases from J, with 11 bases between. CDR3 length: 14 residues. Germline V gene lookup returns CDR1 SGHTA and CDR2 FQGNSA. CDR3 coding DNA: TGTGCCAGCAGCTTCGATCTAACCAACAATGAGCAGTTCTTC. It yields the protein CASSFDLTNNEQFF.

This clonotype showed up many times. This chain uses TRBV27 with TRBJ2-1; TRBD2 matches at 9 bases. With 2 bases clipped from V and 5 bases from J, the junction kept 7 bases outside the gene matches. This CDR3 spans 16 amino acids. Germline values: CDR1 MNHEY, CDR2 SMNVEV (reference sequence). The CDR3 DNA reads TGTGCCAGCAGTTTAGCAGCGGGAGGCCAGGACAATGAGCAGTTCTTC. Its translation is CASSLAAGGQDNEQFF.

V usage is TRBV7-9 and J usage is TRBJ1-3; 7 bases align to TRBD1. Germline V gene data show CDR1 as SEHNR and CDR2 as FQNEAQ (reference sequence). Losses at the gene ends were 4 bases for V and 1 base for J; bases not matched to a gene: 10. The CDR3 extends over 17 amino acids. CDR3 loop: CASSSGGGQKSGNTIYF. The CDR3 DNA is TGTGCCAGCAGCTCGGGAGGGGGACAGAAGTCTGGAAACACCATATATTTT.